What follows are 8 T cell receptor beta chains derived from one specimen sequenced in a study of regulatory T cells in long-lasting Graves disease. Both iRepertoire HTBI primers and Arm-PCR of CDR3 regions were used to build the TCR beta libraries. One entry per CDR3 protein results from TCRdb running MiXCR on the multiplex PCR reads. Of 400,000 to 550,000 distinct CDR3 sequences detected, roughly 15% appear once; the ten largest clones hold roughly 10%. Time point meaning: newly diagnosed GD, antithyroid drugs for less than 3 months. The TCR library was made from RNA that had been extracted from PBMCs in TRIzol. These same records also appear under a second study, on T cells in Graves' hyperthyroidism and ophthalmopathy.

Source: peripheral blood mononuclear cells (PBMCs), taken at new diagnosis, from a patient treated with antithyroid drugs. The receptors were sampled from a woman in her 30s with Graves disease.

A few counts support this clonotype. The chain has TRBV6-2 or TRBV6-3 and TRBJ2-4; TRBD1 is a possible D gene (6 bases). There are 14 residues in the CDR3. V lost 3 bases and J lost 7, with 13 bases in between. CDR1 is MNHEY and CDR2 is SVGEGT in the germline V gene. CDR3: CASSYGQGYNIQYF. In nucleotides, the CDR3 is TGTGCCAGCAGTTATGGGCAGGGGTATAACATTCAGTACTTC.

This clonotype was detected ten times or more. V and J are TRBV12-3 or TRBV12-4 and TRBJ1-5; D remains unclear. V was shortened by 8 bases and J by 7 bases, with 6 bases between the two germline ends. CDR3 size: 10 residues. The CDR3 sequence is CASAGQPQHF. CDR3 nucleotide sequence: TGTGCCAGCGCGGGGCAGCCCCAGCATTTT.

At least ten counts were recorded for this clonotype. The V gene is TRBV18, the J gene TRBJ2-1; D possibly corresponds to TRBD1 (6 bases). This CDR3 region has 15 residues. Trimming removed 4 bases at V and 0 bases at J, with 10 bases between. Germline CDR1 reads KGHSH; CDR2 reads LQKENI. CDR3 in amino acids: CASSLGQTSYNEQFF. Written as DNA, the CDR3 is TGTGCCAGCTCACTCGGACAGACCTCCTACAATGAGCAGTTCTTC.

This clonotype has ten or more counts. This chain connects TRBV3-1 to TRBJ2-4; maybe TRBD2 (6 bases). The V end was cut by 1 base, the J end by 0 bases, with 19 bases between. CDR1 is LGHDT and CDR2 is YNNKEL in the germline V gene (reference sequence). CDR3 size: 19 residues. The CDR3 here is CASSQGGSGGILAKNIQYF. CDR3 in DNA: TGTGCCAGCAGCCAAGGGGGTAGCGGAGGGATTCTAGCCAAAAACATTCAGTACTTC.

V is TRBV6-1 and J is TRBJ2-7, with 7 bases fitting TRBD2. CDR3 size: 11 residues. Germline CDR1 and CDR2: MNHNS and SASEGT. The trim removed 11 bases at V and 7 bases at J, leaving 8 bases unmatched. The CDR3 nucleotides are TGTGCCGGGGGGGGTCCAGGGGAGCAGTACTTC. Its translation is CAGGGPGEQYF.

The CDR3 is CASSLGRPVGTEAFF. DNA of the CDR3: TGTGCCAGCAGCTTAGGCCGTCCAGTGGGGACTGAAGCTTTCTTT. This chain joins TRBV13 and TRBJ1-1, with D unresolved. This CDR3 contains 15 residues. CDR1 and CDR2 (germline): PRHDT, FYEKMQ (reference sequence). Trimming shortened V by 0 bases and J by 5 bases, and 13 bases separated the two germline ends.

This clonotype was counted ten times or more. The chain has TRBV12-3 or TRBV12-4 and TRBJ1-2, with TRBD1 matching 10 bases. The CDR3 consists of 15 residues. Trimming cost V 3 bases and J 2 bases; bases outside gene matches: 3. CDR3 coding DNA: TGTGCCAGCAGTTTCGGACAGGGGGGAAACTATGGCTACACCTTC. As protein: CASSFGQGGNYGYTF.

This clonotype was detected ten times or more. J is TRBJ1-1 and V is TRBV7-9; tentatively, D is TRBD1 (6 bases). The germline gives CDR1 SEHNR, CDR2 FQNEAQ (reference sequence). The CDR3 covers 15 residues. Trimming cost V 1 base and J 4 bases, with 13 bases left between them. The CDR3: CASSLGAGGGTEAFF. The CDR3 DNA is TGTGCCAGCAGCTTAGGAGCGGGGGGCGGCACTGAAGCTTTCTTT.